This T cell receptor beta chain is drawn from a study of blood T cell repertoires in COVID-19. Only in-frame clones appear in the TCRdb table, and some are missing; sequencing was by immunoSEQ multiplex PCR. The table includes about 110,000 clones, roughly 87% detected once. This CDR3 region has 17 residues. J gave up 4 bases and V 6 bases, and 10 bases lay outside the gene matches. Per germline, CDR1 KGHDR and CDR2 SFDVKD. The chain carries TRBV24-1 and TRBJ2-2, with 10 bases lining up with TRBD1. The sequencing sample was made of peripheral blood. This TCR was sampled from a human donor in a cohort sampled during active COVID-19. The CDR3 sequence: CATSPAPGTGVTGELFF. The CDR3 bases are TGTGCCACCAGTCCGGCCCCCGGGACAGGGGTCACCGGGGAGCTGTTTTTT.